The 3 T cell receptor beta chains listed next were all sequenced from one sample in a study of blood T cell repertoires in COVID-19. The data were produced by immunoSEQ multiplex PCR, yet TCRdb's version contains in-frame clones alone and is incomplete. The sample yields over 600,000 clones, 70% to 90% seen once. The sequenced material came from peripheral blood. These receptors were taken from a woman aged 18-29 years with acute or convalescent COVID-19.

The V and J genes are TRBV7-2 and TRBJ1-3, with D possibly TRBD1 on 6 matching bases. Germline CDR1 is SGHTA and CDR2 is FQGNSA. Deletions cut 5 bases from V and 4 bases from J, with 12 bases between. CDR3 length equals 14 residues. CDR3 region: CASSLQGWGNTIYF. For the CDR3, the DNA is TGTGCCAGCAGCCTCCAGGGGTGGGGAAACACCATATATTTT.

The CDR3: CASSQSYRNYGYTF. For the CDR3, the DNA is TGCGCCAGCAGTCAATCTTACAGGAACTATGGCTACACCTTC. The chain joins TRBV23-1 to TRBJ1-2; possibly TRBD1 for D (5 bases). TRBV23-1 is noted as an ORF with a role that remains uncertain. Trimming removed 0 bases at V and 2 bases at J, with 7 bases between. This CDR3 comprises 14 residues.

This chain uses TRBV3-1 (or the pseudogene TRBV3-2) with TRBJ2-3; 14 bases match TRBD2. Germline CDR1 is LGHDT and CDR2 is YNNKEL (reference sequence). V was clipped by 0 bases and J by 3 bases; unmatched bases: 14. This CDR3 has 21 residues. This CDR3 is CASSQDPSTSGGAPGTDTQYF. In DNA form, the CDR3 reads TGTGCCAGCAGCCAAGACCCCTCGACTAGCGGGGGGGCCCCCGGAACAGATACGCAGTATTTT.